The rows below give T cell receptor beta chains drawn from one sample of a study of immune characterization of retroperitoneal liposarcoma. From the PCR reads, TCRdb called clonotypes with MiXCR, one entry per CDR3 protein. The data hold approximately 10,000 distinct CDR3 sequences, with around 35% observed a single time. The source material was tumor tissue. Receptors originate from a female donor with retroperitoneal liposarcoma. Both conserved end residues are part of each CDR3. The order of the fields is J gene, D gene, V gene, clone size, CDR3 protein, CDR3 DNA. The D gene is left open where the match is weak. Size is omitted from some rows. Given values are once, few, many or a class for expanded clones.

j_call: TRBJ2-5
d_call: .
v_call: TRBV27
clone_size: .
cdr3_aa: CASNRALGGEFF
cdr3_nt: TGTGCCAGTAACCGGGCCTTGGGGGGAGAGTTCTTC

j_call: TRBJ2-5
d_call: TRBD1
v_call: TRBV11-1
clone_size: few
cdr3_aa: CASSSGQLNEQYF
cdr3_nt: TGTGCCAGCAGCTCGGGACAGCTGAATGAGCAGTACTTC

j_call: TRBJ1-2
d_call: TRBD1
v_call: TRBV27
clone_size: .
cdr3_aa: CASSGAGTGIGGYTF
cdr3_nt: TGTGCCAGCAGTGGAGCCGGGACAGGCATAGGTGGCTACACCTTC

j_call: TRBJ1-2
d_call: .
v_call: TRBV6-8
clone_size: .
cdr3_aa: CASNLGGTAYGYTF
cdr3_nt: TGTGCCAGCAATCTTGGAGGGACCGCCTATGGCTACACCTTC

j_call: TRBJ2-5
d_call: .
v_call: TRBV6-1
clone_size: many
cdr3_aa: CASNDGGRVDETQYF
cdr3_nt: TGTGCCAGCAACGATGGAGGGCGCGTGGATGAGACCCAGTACTTC

j_call: TRBJ2-3
d_call: TRBD1
v_call: TRBV6-5
clone_size: .
cdr3_aa: CASSYNRGADTQYF
cdr3_nt: TGTGCCAGCAGTTACAACAGGGGAGCAGATACGCAGTATTTT

j_call: TRBJ2-1
d_call: .
v_call: TRBV27
clone_size: .
cdr3_aa: CASSSSFDEQFF
cdr3_nt: TGTGCCAGCAGTTCTAGCTTCGATGAGCAGTTCTTC

j_call: TRBJ2-3
d_call: TRBD2
v_call: TRBV12-3/TRBV12-4
clone_size: .
cdr3_aa: CASTLLAGGPTDTQYF
cdr3_nt: TGTGCCAGCACCCTGCTAGCGGGAGGGCCTACAGATACGCAGTATTTT

j_call: TRBJ2-5
d_call: .
v_call: TRBV7-6
clone_size: .
cdr3_aa: CASSLARQGRETQYF
cdr3_nt: TGTGCCAGCAGCTTAGCGAGGCAGGGGCGGGAGACCCAGTACTTC

j_call: TRBJ2-1
d_call: .
v_call: TRBV6-1
clone_size: medium-sized
cdr3_aa: CASSTWGEQFF
cdr3_nt: TGTGCCAGCAGCACATGGGGCGAGCAGTTCTTC

j_call: TRBJ2-3
d_call: .
v_call: TRBV6-1
clone_size: few
cdr3_aa: CASRSGSTDTQYF
cdr3_nt: TGTGCCAGCAGGAGCGGGAGCACAGATACGCAGTATTTT

j_call: TRBJ2-5
d_call: TRBD2
v_call: TRBV12-5
clone_size: .
cdr3_aa: CASALSGGYNEQYF
cdr3_nt: TGTGCTAGTGCCTTGAGCGGGGGCTACAATGAGCAGTACTTC

j_call: TRBJ2-7
d_call: .
v_call: TRBV28
clone_size: few
cdr3_aa: CASIQRGILRYEQYF
cdr3_nt: TGTGCCAGCATCCAGAGAGGGATTTTAAGGTACGAGCAGTACTTC

j_call: TRBJ2-1
d_call: TRBD1
v_call: TRBV6-1
clone_size: medium-sized
cdr3_aa: CASRPLGTGDEQFF
cdr3_nt: TGTGCCAGCAGACCATTGGGGACAGGGGATGAGCAGTTCTTC

j_call: TRBJ2-3
d_call: TRBD1
v_call: TRBV6-1
clone_size: few
cdr3_aa: CASKPGQSTDTQYF
cdr3_nt: TGTGCCAGCAAACCGGGACAGTCAACAGATACGCAGTATTTT

j_call: TRBJ2-1
d_call: TRBD2
v_call: TRBV6-1
clone_size: few
cdr3_aa: CASSNPTSGRVNEQFF
cdr3_nt: TGTGCCAGCAGTAATCCAACTAGCGGGAGGGTTAATGAGCAGTTCTTC

j_call: TRBJ2-7
d_call: TRBD2
v_call: TRBV27
clone_size: once
cdr3_aa: CASSLTSSSYEQYF
cdr3_nt: TGTGCCAGCAGTTTGACTAGCTCTTCCTACGAGCAGTACTTC

j_call: TRBJ2-1
d_call: .
v_call: TRBV6-5
clone_size: few
cdr3_aa: CASSDQGGDEQFF
cdr3_nt: TGTGCCAGCAGCGATCAGGGGGGCGATGAGCAGTTCTTC

j_call: TRBJ2-4
d_call: TRBD1
v_call: TRBV6-1
clone_size: .
cdr3_aa: CASSEPGQGANIQYF
cdr3_nt: TGTGCCAGCAGTGAACCGGGACAGGGGGCCAACATTCAGTACTTC

j_call: TRBJ2-5
d_call: .
v_call: TRBV24-1
clone_size: few
cdr3_aa: CATSDEGFQETQYF
cdr3_nt: TGTGCCACCAGTGATGAAGGGTTCCAAGAGACCCAGTACTTC

j_call: TRBJ2-7
d_call: .
v_call: TRBV9
clone_size: medium-sized
cdr3_aa: CASSVVGGSYEQYF
cdr3_nt: TGTGCCAGCAGCGTAGTTGGGGGCTCCTACGAGCAGTACTTC

j_call: TRBJ2-5
d_call: TRBD1
v_call: TRBV27
clone_size: .
cdr3_aa: CASSLKGGAETQYF
cdr3_nt: TGTGCCAGCAGTTTGAAAGGGGGCGCGGAGACCCAGTACTTC

j_call: TRBJ2-3
d_call: .
v_call: TRBV27
clone_size: .
cdr3_aa: CASRPDSYNEQYF
cdr3_nt: TGTGCCAGCAGACCTGACAGTTACAATGAGCAGTATTTT

j_call: TRBJ1-2
d_call: .
v_call: TRBV14
clone_size: once
cdr3_aa: CASSQIRGRWGYTF
cdr3_nt: TGTGCCAGCAGCCAAATTCGGGGGCGTTGGGGCTACACCTTC

j_call: TRBJ2-7
d_call: TRBD1
v_call: TRBV27
clone_size: few
cdr3_aa: CASAEGAGEQYF
cdr3_nt: TGTGCCAGCGCTGAGGGGGCCGGCGAGCAGTACTTC

j_call: TRBJ2-1
d_call: .
v_call: TRBV7-2
clone_size: .
cdr3_aa: CASSLPSYNEQFF
cdr3_nt: TGTGCCAGCAGCTTGCCCAGTTACAATGAGCAGTTCTTC

j_call: TRBJ2-5
d_call: TRBD2
v_call: TRBV6-1
clone_size: .
cdr3_aa: CASSELAGGQETQYF
cdr3_nt: TGTGCCAGCAGTGAACTAGCGGGGGGCCAAGAGACCCAGTACTTC

j_call: TRBJ2-7
d_call: .
v_call: TRBV6-6
clone_size: .
cdr3_aa: CASSYSGGIYEQYF
cdr3_nt: TGTGCCAGCAGTTACTCGGGGGGCATCTACGAGCAGTACTTC

j_call: TRBJ2-1
d_call: TRBD2
v_call: TRBV6-6
clone_size: .
cdr3_aa: CASSYSRTSGNEQFF
cdr3_nt: TGTGCCAGCAGTTACTCTAGGACTAGCGGCAATGAGCAGTTCTTC

j_call: TRBJ2-7
d_call: .
v_call: TRBV6-1
clone_size: large
cdr3_aa: CASSEGGDTTYEQYF
cdr3_nt: TGTGCCAGCAGTGAAGGGGGGGACACCACCTACGAGCAGTACTTC

j_call: TRBJ2-1
d_call: TRBD1
v_call: TRBV6-1
clone_size: .
cdr3_aa: CASGADRGSYEQFF
cdr3_nt: TGTGCCAGTGGAGCGGACAGGGGATCCTACGAGCAGTTCTTC

j_call: TRBJ2-7
d_call: .
v_call: TRBV10-2
clone_size: .
cdr3_aa: CASSEGGGFNEQYF
cdr3_nt: TGCGCCAGCAGTGAAGGGGGGGGTTTTAATGAGCAGTACTTC

j_call: TRBJ2-1
d_call: TRBD2
v_call: TRBV6-1
clone_size: many
cdr3_aa: CASSAGTIYEQFF
cdr3_nt: TGTGCCAGCAGTGCCGGGACTATTTACGAGCAGTTCTTC

j_call: TRBJ2-5
d_call: .
v_call: TRBV7-6
clone_size: .
cdr3_aa: CASSLGASLGQETQYF
cdr3_nt: TGTGCCAGCAGCTTAGGGGCTAGTCTCGGGCAAGAGACCCAGTACTTC

j_call: TRBJ2-5
d_call: TRBD1
v_call: TRBV7-8
clone_size: .
cdr3_aa: CASTAGTGYNEQYF
cdr3_nt: TGTGCCAGCACCGCCGGGACAGGGTACAATGAGCAGTACTTC

j_call: TRBJ1-2
d_call: .
v_call: TRBV7-2
clone_size: .
cdr3_aa: CASSFSVAAFEGYTF
cdr3_nt: TGTGCCAGCAGCTTTAGCGTGGCGGCCTTCGAGGGCTACACCTTC

j_call: TRBJ2-1
d_call: .
v_call: TRBV6-1
clone_size: .
cdr3_aa: CASSGGAGSYNEQFF
cdr3_nt: TGTGCCAGCAGTGGGGGGGCTGGGTCCTACAATGAGCAGTTCTTC

j_call: TRBJ2-5
d_call: .
v_call: TRBV12-3/TRBV12-4
clone_size: many
cdr3_aa: CASSLTAFWGDEQYF
cdr3_nt: TGTGCCAGCAGTTTAACGGCTTTCTGGGGCGATGAGCAGTACTTC

j_call: TRBJ1-2
d_call: .
v_call: TRBV6-1
clone_size: .
cdr3_aa: CASSLDRNYGYTF
cdr3_nt: TGTGCCAGCAGCCTTGACCGTAACTATGGCTACACCTTC

j_call: TRBJ2-1
d_call: .
v_call: TRBV6-1
clone_size: .
cdr3_aa: CTSSAPGHWRETRCF
cdr3_nt: TGTACCAGCAGTGCGCCGGGACATTGGAGAGAGACCCGGTGCTTC

j_call: TRBJ2-7
d_call: .
v_call: TRBV6-5
clone_size: few
cdr3_aa: CASSYSETAYEQYF
cdr3_nt: TGTGCCAGCAGTTACTCAGAGACAGCCTACGAGCAGTACTTC

j_call: TRBJ1-2
d_call: .
v_call: TRBV12-3/TRBV12-4
clone_size: .
cdr3_aa: CASRTGPLGYTF
cdr3_nt: TGTGCCAGCAGGACCGGCCCCCTCGGCTACACCTTC

j_call: TRBJ2-1
d_call: TRBD2
v_call: TRBV6-6
clone_size: .
cdr3_aa: CASSRLAGGPDEQFF
cdr3_nt: TGTGCCAGCAGCCGACTAGCGGGGGGGCCTGATGAGCAGTTCTTC

j_call: TRBJ2-6
d_call: .
v_call: TRBV7-6
clone_size: .
cdr3_aa: CASSLSSGGAGANVLTF
cdr3_nt: TGTGCCAGCAGCTTGTCATCCGGGGGCGCTGGGGCCAACGTCCTGACTTTC

j_call: TRBJ2-1
d_call: TRBD2
v_call: TRBV6-5
clone_size: .
cdr3_aa: CASRLGTSGRAYFF
cdr3_nt: TGTGCCAGCAGACTCGGGACTAGCGGGAGAGCCTATTTCTTC

j_call: TRBJ2-7
d_call: TRBD2
v_call: TRBV6-8
clone_size: .
cdr3_aa: CASRPGDYDYEQYF
cdr3_nt: TGTGCCAGCAGACCCGGGGACTACGACTACGAGCAGTACTTC

j_call: TRBJ2-1
d_call: TRBD2
v_call: TRBV6-1
clone_size: medium-sized
cdr3_aa: CASSTSGSYNEQFF
cdr3_nt: TGTGCCAGCAGTACTAGCGGGAGCTACAATGAGCAGTTCTTC

j_call: TRBJ1-2
d_call: .
v_call: TRBV10-2
clone_size: once
cdr3_aa: CASRSDRDYGYTF
cdr3_nt: TGCGCCAGCAGATCCGACAGAGACTATGGCTACACCTTC

j_call: TRBJ2-7
d_call: .
v_call: TRBV25-1
clone_size: few
cdr3_aa: CASSAPRGKDPPLSSVHGEQYF
cdr3_nt: TGTGCCAGCAGTGCCCCCCGGGGAAAGGACCCTCCCCTGTCTTCTGTTCATGGAGAGCAGTACTTC

j_call: TRBJ2-6
d_call: .
v_call: TRBV6-1
clone_size: .
cdr3_aa: CASSFLLGVLTF
cdr3_nt: TGTGCCAGCAGTTTCCTCTTGGGCGTCCTGACTTTC

j_call: TRBJ1-2
d_call: TRBD1
v_call: TRBV6-1
clone_size: .
cdr3_aa: CASRDRIYGYTF
cdr3_nt: TGTGCCAGCAGGGACAGGATCTATGGCTACACCTTC

j_call: TRBJ2-7
d_call: TRBD2
v_call: TRBV11-3
clone_size: few
cdr3_aa: CASSLVSLAGSSQYF
cdr3_nt: TGTGCCAGCAGCTTAGTATCCCTAGCGGGAAGCTCGCAGTACTTC